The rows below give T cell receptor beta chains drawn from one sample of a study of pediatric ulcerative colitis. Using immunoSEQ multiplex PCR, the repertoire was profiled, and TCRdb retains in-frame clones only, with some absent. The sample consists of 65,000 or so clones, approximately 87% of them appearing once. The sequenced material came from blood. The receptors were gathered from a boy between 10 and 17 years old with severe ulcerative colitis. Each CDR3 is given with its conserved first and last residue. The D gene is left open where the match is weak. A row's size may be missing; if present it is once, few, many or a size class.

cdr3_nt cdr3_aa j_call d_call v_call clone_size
TGCAGCGTGTCGGGGACAGGGGGCGGGGAGCTGTTTTTT CSVSGTGGGELFF TRBJ2-2 TRBD1 TRBV29-1 .
TGTGCCAGCAGTCGGGAGAGCTCCTACGAGCAGTACTTC CASSRESSYEQYF TRBJ2-7 . TRBV6-5 few
TGTGCCAGCTCAGACCCGCGGACAGAGGGCGACGAGCAGTACTTC CASSDPRTEGDEQYF TRBJ2-7 . TRBV18 .
TGTGCCAGCAGTGGCTCTGGAAACACCATATATTTT CASSGSGNTIYF TRBJ1-3 . TRBV2 .
TGTGCCACCAGCAGAGGGGCTAGCGGATACAATGAGCAGTTCTTC CATSRGASGYNEQFF TRBJ2-1 TRBD2 TRBV15 .
TGTGCCAGCAGCTTAGACCCAGACGTTGTTCCCTATGGCTACACCTTC CASSLDPDVVPYGYTF TRBJ1-2 . TRBV7-2 .
TGCGCCAGCAGTGAGTCCGGGACAGGGGATGAGACCCAGTACTTC CASSESGTGDETQYF TRBJ2-5 TRBD1 TRBV10-1 once
TGTGCCACTGTTAGACTCCCCACACGAACAGATACGCAGTATTTT CATVRLPTRTDTQYF TRBJ2-3 . TRBV6-1 .
TGTGCCAGCAGTTTATATCGCGGCGGAAACACCATATATTTT CASSLYRGGNTIYF TRBJ1-3 . TRBV28 .
TGTGCCAGCAGCTCAGAGCGGGAGGGCCTAAGGAATGAGCAGTTCTTC CASSSEREGLRNEQFF TRBJ2-1 TRBD2 TRBV7-9 .
TGTGCCAGCAGTCCCTCACAGGGGAACACTGAAGCTTTCTTT CASSPSQGNTEAFF TRBJ1-1 . TRBV6-5 few
TGTGCCAGCGGGACTAGCGGGAAAGCCACAGATACGCAGTATTTT CASGTSGKATDTQYF TRBJ2-3 TRBD2 TRBV19 .
TGTGCCAGCAGGGATCCCGGGACCTACGAGCAGTACTTC CASRDPGTYEQYF TRBJ2-7 . TRBV2 .
TGTGCCAGCAGCCCGGACCCCATAAGTGGGCAGTTCTTC CASSPDPISGQFF TRBJ2-1 . TRBV6-5 once
TGTGCCAGCAGCCCTAGGGCCGGGGGAACGAACACCGGGGAGCTGTTTTTT CASSPRAGGTNTGELFF TRBJ2-2 . TRBV7-6 .
TGTGCCAGCAGCTTAGGAGGGGGGTTTCAGCCCCAGCATTTT CASSLGGGFQPQHF TRBJ1-5 . TRBV7-9 few
TGTGCCAGCAGCTTAGGGTCAAGGTCGGACAATGAGCAGTTCTTC CASSLGSRSDNEQFF TRBJ2-1 . TRBV11-2 .
TGTGCCAGCACCGCAGGGGGATCTCGTGAAAAACTGTTTTTT CASTAGGSREKLFF TRBJ1-4 TRBD1 TRBV6-5 few
TGTGCCAGCACCACAAACGAAGGTTACGAGCAGTACTTC CASTTNEGYEQYF TRBJ2-7 . TRBV7-9 .
TGTGCCAGCTCACCAGGGGTGGCTCAGCCCCAGCATTTT CASSPGVAQPQHF TRBJ1-5 . TRBV18 .
TGTGCCAGCAGCTGGGGAACAGGACTAGCGGGATACGAGCAGTACTTC CASSWGTGLAGYEQYF TRBJ2-7 TRBD2 TRBV5-4 .
TGTGCCAGCAGTGAGTTACCGGGACAGGGGGTTGGGGAGCAGTACTTC CASSELPGQGVGEQYF TRBJ2-7 TRBD1 TRBV6-1 .
TGCGCCAGCAGCTTGGAGGGACTCCCCCCGGATACGCAGTATTTT CASSLEGLPPDTQYF TRBJ2-3 . TRBV5-1 .
TGTGCCGGAGAGGGCCAGAGCAATCAGCCCCAGCATTTT CAGEGQSNQPQHF TRBJ1-5 . TRBV27 .
TGTGCCAGCAGCTTAACAACTAAGTTCAATGAGCAGTTCTTC CASSLTTKFNEQFF TRBJ2-1 . TRBV7-9 .
TGTGCCAGCAGCACACTGGACAGCTTCGACTATGGCTACACCTTC CASSTLDSFDYGYTF TRBJ1-2 . TRBV7-9 few
TGTGCCAGCAGCTTTGGAGAGGACCACTATGGCTACACCTTC CASSFGEDHYGYTF TRBJ1-2 . TRBV7-9 .
TGTGCCAGTAGTCACGGACAGTCTGGGGCCAACGTCCTGACTTTC CASSHGQSGANVLTF TRBJ2-6 . TRBV19 few
TGTGCCAGCAGTCCGGCGATGGCCACCGAAAACACCATATATTTT CASSPAMATENTIYF TRBJ1-3 . TRBV2 .
TGTGCCAGCAGCACGGGGACAGGGAGCTATGGCTACACCTTC CASSTGTGSYGYTF TRBJ1-2 TRBD1 TRBV5-6 .
TGTGCCAGCAGTCCGTCCACTAGCGGCCAAGAGACCCAGTACTTC CASSPSTSGQETQYF TRBJ2-5 TRBD2 TRBV6-5 .
TGTGCCAGCAGGGACAGCCTCTCCTACGAGCAGTACTTC CASRDSLSYEQYF TRBJ2-7 . TRBV7-9 medium-sized
TGTGCCAGCAGTTTACAACTCCCCCACGAGCAGTACTTC CASSLQLPHEQYF TRBJ2-7 . TRBV6-6 .
TGTGCCAGCAGCTTAGTTGGATTGGAGGGGAACTATGGCTACACCTTC CASSLVGLEGNYGYTF TRBJ1-2 . TRBV7-8 .
TGTGCCAGCAGTTCCCTGGGGACTAACTATGGCTACACCTTC CASSSLGTNYGYTF TRBJ1-2 . TRBV28 .
TGCGCCAGCAGCTCCGGGACGGATACGCGGGCTTTCTTT CASSSGTDTRAFF TRBJ1-1 . TRBV5-1 once
TGTGCCAGCAGCCGGAGATCTAGCGGGCTCCTGAGGGAGCAGTACTTC CASSRRSSGLLREQYF TRBJ2-7 TRBD2 TRBV5-6 once
TGTGCCAGTAGTACCGGGATTGGGTACACAGATACGCAGTATTTT CASSTGIGYTDTQYF TRBJ2-3 . TRBV19 once
TGTGCCACCAGCAGAGATCGTCTATCGGGCTCTGGAAACACCATATATTTT CATSRDRLSGSGNTIYF TRBJ1-3 . TRBV15 .
TGTGCCAGCCGTACAGCGGGAGGCATGGGGAATGAGCAGTTCTTC CASRTAGGMGNEQFF TRBJ2-1 TRBD2 TRBV18 .
TGTGCCAGCACTTTGACAGGGTGGGACACTGAAGCTTTCTTT CASTLTGWDTEAFF TRBJ1-1 TRBD1 TRBV6-1 few